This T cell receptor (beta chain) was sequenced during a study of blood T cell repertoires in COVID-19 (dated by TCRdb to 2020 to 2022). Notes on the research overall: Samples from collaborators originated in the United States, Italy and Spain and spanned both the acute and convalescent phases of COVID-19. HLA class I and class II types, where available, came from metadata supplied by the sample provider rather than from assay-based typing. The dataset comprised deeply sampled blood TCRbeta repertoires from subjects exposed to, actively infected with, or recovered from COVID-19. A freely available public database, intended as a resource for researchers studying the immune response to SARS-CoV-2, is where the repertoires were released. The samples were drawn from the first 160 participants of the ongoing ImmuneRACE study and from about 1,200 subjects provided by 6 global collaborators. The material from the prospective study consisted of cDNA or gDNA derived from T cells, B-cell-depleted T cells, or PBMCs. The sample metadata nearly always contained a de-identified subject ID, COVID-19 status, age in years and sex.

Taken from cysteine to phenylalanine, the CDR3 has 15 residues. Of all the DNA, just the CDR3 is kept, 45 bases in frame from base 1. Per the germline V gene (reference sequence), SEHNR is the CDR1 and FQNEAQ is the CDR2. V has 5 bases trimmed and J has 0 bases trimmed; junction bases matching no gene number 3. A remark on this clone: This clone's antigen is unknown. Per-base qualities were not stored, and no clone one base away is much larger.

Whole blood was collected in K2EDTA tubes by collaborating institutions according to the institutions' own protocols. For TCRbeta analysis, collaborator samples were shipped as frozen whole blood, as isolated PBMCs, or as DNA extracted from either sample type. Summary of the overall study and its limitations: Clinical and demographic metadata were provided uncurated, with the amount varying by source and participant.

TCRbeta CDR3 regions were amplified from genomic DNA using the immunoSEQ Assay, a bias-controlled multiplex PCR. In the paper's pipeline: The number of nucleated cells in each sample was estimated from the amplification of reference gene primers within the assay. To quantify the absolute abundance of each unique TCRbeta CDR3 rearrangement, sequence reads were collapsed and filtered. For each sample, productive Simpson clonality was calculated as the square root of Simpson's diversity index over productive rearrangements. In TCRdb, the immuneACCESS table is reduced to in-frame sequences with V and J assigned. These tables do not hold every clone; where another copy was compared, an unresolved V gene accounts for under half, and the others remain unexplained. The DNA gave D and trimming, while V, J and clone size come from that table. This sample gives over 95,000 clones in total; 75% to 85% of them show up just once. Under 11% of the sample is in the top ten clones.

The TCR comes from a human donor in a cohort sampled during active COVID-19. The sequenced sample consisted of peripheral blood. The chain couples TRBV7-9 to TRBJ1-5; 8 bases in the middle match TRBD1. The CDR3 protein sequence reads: CASSATGVSNQPQHF. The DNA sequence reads TGTGCCAGCAGCGCGACAGGGGTTAGCAATCAGCCCCAGCATTTT.